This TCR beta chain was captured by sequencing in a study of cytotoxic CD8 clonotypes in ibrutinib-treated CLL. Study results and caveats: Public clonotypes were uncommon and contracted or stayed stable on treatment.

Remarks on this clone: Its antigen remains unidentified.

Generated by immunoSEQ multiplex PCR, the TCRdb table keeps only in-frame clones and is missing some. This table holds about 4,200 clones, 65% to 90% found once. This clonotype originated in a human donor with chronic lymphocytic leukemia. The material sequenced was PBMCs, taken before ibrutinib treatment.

CDR3 sequence (DNA): TGTGCCAGCGGTCGGGGCGGGACCGGGGAGCTGTTTTTT. It translates to CASGRGGTGELFF. This sequence joins TRBV2 and TRBJ2-2, with D perhaps being TRBD1 or TRBD2 (5 bases each). The germline CDR1 and CDR2 sequences are SNHLY and FYNNEI. The CDR3 runs 13 residues. V lost 8 bases, J lost 5 bases, and 12 bases lay in between.